A single sample gave rise to the 7 T cell receptor beta chains below, sequenced in a study of shared clonotypes between healthy human individuals. Clones were sequenced by immunoSEQ multiplex PCR, and TCRdb holds only the in-frame ones, with some missing. Of about 1.5 million clones in the sample, nearly 99% were seen once. The sequenced sample consisted of naive CD4+ T cells sorted from blood. Specified subset: CD45RA+ positively selected. The receptor set was obtained from a man in his thirties or forties in good health.

V and J are TRBV14 and TRBJ1-3, with D unresolved. The germline V and J ends were trimmed by 3 bases and 0 bases, with 9 bases remaining between them. The germline CDR1 and CDR2 sequences are SGHDN and FVKESK. The CDR3 consists of 15 residues. The CDR3 DNA follows: TGTGCCAGCAGCCATGGGCAGTACTCTGGAAACACCATATATTTT. Protein: CASSHGQYSGNTIYF. The variable domain in full, completed from reference TRBV14 and TRBJ1-3, reads EAGVTQFPSHSVIEKGQTVTLRCDPISGHDNLYWYRRVMGKEIKFLLHFVKESKQDESGMPNNRFLAERTGGTYSTLKVQPAELEDSGVYFCASSHGQYSGNTIYFGEGSWLTVV.

V usage is TRBV19 and J usage is TRBJ2-7, with 8 positions matching TRBD2. The length of the CDR3 is 15 residues. The V and J ends lost 0 bases and 6 bases, in that order; junction bases with no gene match: 7. The germline V gene has CDR1 LNHDA and CDR2 SQIVND (reference sequence). The CDR3 reads CASSIDGGRPFEQYF. The CDR3 DNA is TGTGCCAGTAGTATAGACGGCGGGAGGCCCTTCGAGCAGTACTTC.

The rearrangement uses TRBV6-5 and TRBJ2-7; D gene ambiguous. The CDR3 is made up of 15 amino acids. The germline V gene has CDR1 MNHEY and CDR2 SVGAGI. V lost 6 bases and J 2 bases, leaving 17 bases between the germline ends. CDR3 DNA: TGTGCCAGCAGACCAGGACCGACCCGGACCTACGAGCAGTACTTC. It yields the protein CASRPGPTRTYEQYF.

The V gene is TRBV6-5, the J gene TRBJ1-5; 7 bases fit TRBD1. Germline values: CDR1 MNHEY, CDR2 SVGAGI. The CDR3 contains 14 residues. Germline trimming cut 6 bases from V and 7 bases from J; bases unmatched to any gene: 9. Here the CDR3 DNA reads TGTGCCAGCAGGCCGACAGGGATGACCCAGCCCCAGCATTTT. This encodes CASRPTGMTQPQHF.

The V gene is TRBV19, the J gene TRBJ2-3; 7 bases map to TRBD1. Trimming cost V 6 bases and J 2 bases; bases outside gene matches: 5. CDR1 is LNHDA and CDR2 is SQIVND in the germline V gene (reference sequence). CDR3 length: 14 amino acids. The CDR3 DNA reads TGTGCCAGTAGAACAGGGGATAACACAGATACGCAGTATTTT. This gives the protein CASRTGDNTDTQYF.

The CDR3 region is CASSFINYGYTF. In DNA, the CDR3 is TGTGCCAGCAGTTTTATTAACTATGGCTACACCTTC. The chain recombines TRBV28 with TRBJ1-2; D uncertain. Germline CDR1 reads MDHEN; CDR2 reads SYDVKM. Trimming removed 3 bases at V and 1 base at J, with 3 bases between. This CDR3 contains 12 residues.

This chain uses TRBV9 with TRBJ2-2, with 7 bases matching TRBD1. Germline lookup yields CDR1 SGDLS and CDR2 YYNGEE. V shed 5 bases, J shed 5 bases, and the junction held 12 bases outside the gene matches. The CDR3 has 16 residues. CDR3 protein: CASRPSKGGNTGELFF. The CDR3 DNA reads TGTGCCAGCAGACCCTCAAAAGGGGGCAATACCGGGGAGCTGTTTTTT.